These 8 T cell receptor beta chains came from one sample sequenced in a study of T cells in Graves' hyperthyroidism and ophthalmopathy. Researchers amplified the TCR beta CDR3 regions from RNA transcripts. Using the HTBI primer set, a first-round RT-PCR was run on the TCR CDR3. TCRdb used MiXCR to reprocess the multiplex PCR reads, holding one entry per CDR3 protein. The table shows hundreds of thousands of distinct CDR3 sequences, with around 38% occurring only once. The sequenced sample consisted of blood. These TCRs come from a man younger than 30 with Graves' hyperthyroidism.

The V gene is TRBV7-9, the J gene TRBJ1-1; D might be TRBD1 (5 bases). This CDR3 has 13 residues. Germline V gene lookup returns CDR1 SEHNR and CDR2 FQNEAQ (reference sequence). The V end lost 1 base, the J end lost 6 bases, and 9 bases lay between the germline ends. CDR3 amino acids: CASSLGRDPEAFF. The CDR3 nucleotides are TGTGCCAGCAGCTTAGGGAGGGACCCTGAAGCTTTCTTT.

This clonotype was counted only a few times. The chain combines TRBV6-5 with TRBJ1-3, with D unresolved. CDR3 length equals 13 residues. Per germline, CDR1 MNHEY and CDR2 SVGAGI. The V gene lost 2 bases and the J gene lost 3 bases, with 5 bases spanning the gap. CDR3 coding DNA: TGTGCCAGCAGTTACAGGGTTGGAAACACCATATATTTT. Amino acid sequence: CASSYRVGNTIYF.

This clonotype was recorded many times. The chain recombines TRBV7-9 with TRBJ2-5; D is unresolved. CDR3 length: 14 residues. Germline loops: CDR1 SEHNR, CDR2 FQNEAQ (reference sequence). The V end was cut by 1 base, the J end by 5 bases, with 11 bases between. The CDR3, as DNA: TGTGCCAGCAGCTTAGACGTTCTTGGTGAGACCCAGTACTTC. Translated, it gives CASSLDVLGETQYF.

This clonotype has a count of ten or more. The chain couples TRBV7-2 to TRBJ2-5, with D possibly being TRBD1 (5 bases). This CDR3 is 13 amino acids long. V lost 3 bases to trimming and J lost 5 bases, with 10 bases between them. Germline lookup yields CDR1 SGHTA and CDR2 FQGNSA. The CDR3 is CASSLQSGETQYF. CDR3 coding DNA: TGTGCCAGCAGCTTGCAGTCAGGGGAGACCCAGTACTTC. Complete variable domain (other parts from reference TRBV7-2 and TRBJ2-5): GAGVSQSPSNKVTEKGKDVELRCDPISGHTALYWYRQSLGQGLEFLIYFQGNSAPDKSGLPSDRFSAERTGGSVSTLTIQRTQQEDSAVYLCASSLQSGETQYFGPGTRLLVL.

This chain uses TRBV5-1 with TRBJ1-1; D call uncertain. Trimming pared 4 bases from V and 10 bases from J, leaving 17 bases between. This CDR3 is built from 13 residues. Per germline, CDR1 SGHRS and CDR2 YFSETQ. In DNA, the CDR3 is TGCGCCAGCAGCAGCGGGTCTCTTGACGGAGCTTTCTTT. This sequence encodes CASSSGSLDGAFF.

The J gene is TRBJ2-5, the V gene TRBV5-5; D might be TRBD2 (5 bases). V lost 3 bases and J 2 bases, leaving 17 bases between the germline ends. This CDR3 comprises 16 residues. CDR1 and CDR2 (germline): SGHKS, YYEKEE (reference sequence). In nucleotides, the CDR3 is TGTGCCAGCAGCTCAAGACTTGGCGGGTTACAAGAGACCCAGTACTTC. Translation: CASSSRLGGLQETQYF.

As concerns this clonotype: A read error may explain this, as a much larger clone is one base away. V is TRBV20-1 and J is TRBJ2-5, with D possibly being TRBD2 (5 bases). CDR1 DFQATT and CDR2 SNEGSKA come from the germline V gene (reference sequence). This CDR3 has 10 amino acids. Between the trimmed V and J ends, which lost 5 bases and 9 bases, there was a span of 10 bases. CDR3 bases: TGCAGTGCTCTGGAGGAGGCCCAGTACTTC. Its protein product is CSALEEAQYF.

This clonotype was observed at least ten times. The CDR3 bases are TGCAGTACACAGGGCGGAAATCAGCCCCAGCATTTT. Its protein is CSTQGGNQPQHF. The chain employs TRBV20-1 and TRBJ1-5; D is perhaps TRBD1 (6 bases). The CDR3 has 12 amino acids. Germline loops: CDR1 DFQATT, CDR2 SNEGSKA (reference sequence). Trimming removed 8 bases from V and 4 bases from J, with 12 bases in between.